Each of the 15 T cell receptor beta chains below was sequenced from the same sample in a study of shared clonotypes between healthy human individuals. Only in-frame clones appear in the TCRdb table, and some are missing; sequencing was by immunoSEQ multiplex PCR. Of more than 550,000 clones in the sample, 72% were seen once. The sequenced sample was memory CD4+ T cells sorted from blood. The subset: CD45RA-negative fraction. These receptors came from a woman in her twenties or thirties in good health.

CDR3 nucleotides: TGTGCCAGCAGTTTGGATCAGTTCACGGGTACGCAGTATTTT. Translated: CASSLDQFTGTQYF. The V call is TRBV28, the J call TRBJ2-3, with D unresolved. This CDR3 has 14 residues. V lost 3 bases and J 8 bases, leaving 15 bases between the germline ends. In germline, CDR1 is MDHEN, CDR2 SYDVKM.

This clone appeared a few times. The rearrangement uses TRBV6-4 and TRBJ2-1; D unclear. Germline CDR1 MRHNA, CDR2 SNTAGT. V lost 6 bases and J 5 bases, leaving 14 bases between the germline ends. CDR3 size: 14 residues. CDR3 region: CASSRLGRNNEQFF. The CDR3 coding sequence is TGTGCCAGCAGCCGATTAGGACGAAACAATGAGCAGTTCTTC.

This clone was seen once. V gene TRBV28 combines with J gene TRBJ1-1; a possible D gene is TRBD1 (5 bases). The CDR3 is 13 residues long. Germline-derived CDR1 and CDR2 are MDHEN and SYDVKM. Trimming removed 6 bases from V and 2 bases from J, with 10 bases in between. Written as DNA, the CDR3 is TGTGCCAGCAGGGGGGGGAGAAACACTGAAGCTTTCTTT. Protein: CASRGGRNTEAFF.

This clone has just a few counts. This chain joins TRBV5-1 and TRBJ2-5, with TRBD1 matching 11 bases. Germline assignment: CDR1 SGHRS and CDR2 YFSETQ. The ends lost 1 base at V and 4 bases at J; junction bases unmatched: 6. CDR3 length: 16 amino acids. CDR3 sequence (DNA): TGCGCCAGCAGCTTGCACGGGACAGGGGGTGGAGAGACCCAGTACTTC. Protein sequence: CASSLHGTGGGETQYF.

CDR3: CASSSHSGGPYNEQFF. The CDR3 DNA follows: TGTGCCAGCAGCTCCCATTCGGGAGGGCCGTACAATGAGCAGTTCTTC. The chain recombines TRBV7-9 with TRBJ2-1, with 8 nucleotides matching TRBD2. Germline CDR1 is SEHNR and CDR2 is FQNEAQ (reference sequence). J was trimmed by 4 bases and V by 4 bases; bases with no gene match: 9. The CDR3 is made up of 16 amino acids.

The rearrangement links TRBV5-4 to TRBJ2-3; possible D gene TRBD1, 5 bases. The V end lost 3 bases, the J end lost 5 bases, and 19 bases lay between the germline ends. Germline CDR1 reads SGHNT; CDR2 reads YYREEE (reference sequence). The CDR3 spans 16 residues. In nucleotides, the CDR3 is TGTGCCAGCAGCTACAAGGGGTCCCCAGGGAAAGATACGCAGTATTTT. Translation: CASSYKGSPGKDTQYF. The full variable domain, rest sourced from reference TRBV5-4 and TRBJ2-3, is ETGVTQSPTHLIKTRGQQVTLRCSSQSGHNTVSWYQQALGQGPQFIFQYYREEENGRGNFPPRFSGLQFPNYSSELNVNALELDDSALYLCASSYKGSPGKDTQYFGPGTRLTVL.

This sequence joins TRBV7-9 and TRBJ2-3, with 10 bases fitting TRBD1. The germline V gene has CDR1 SEHNR and CDR2 FQNEAQ (reference sequence). Losses at the gene ends were 5 bases for V and 4 bases for J; bases not matched to a gene: 9. This CDR3 has 16 residues. CDR3 loop: CASSDQTGGRSDTQYF. The CDR3, as DNA: TGTGCCAGCAGCGACCAGACAGGGGGCCGGTCAGATACGCAGTATTTT. Complete variable domain (other parts from reference TRBV7-9 and TRBJ2-3): DTGVSQNPRHKITKRGQNVTFRCDPISEHNRLYWYRQTLGQGPEFLTYFQNEAQLEKSRLLSDRFSAERPKGSFSTLEIQRTEQGDSAMYLCASSDQTGGRSDTQYFGPGTRLTVL.

This clone appeared a single time. This may stem from a read error, because a much larger clone lies one nucleotide away. The chain carries TRBV6-4 and TRBJ1-3; no firm D call. Germline CDR1 reads MRHNA; CDR2 reads SNTAGT. The CDR3 consists of 12 residues. The germline V and J ends were trimmed by 5 bases and 0 bases, with 2 bases remaining between them. The CDR3, as DNA: TGTGCCAGCAGTATCTCTGGAAACACCATATATTTT. Its protein product is CASSISGNTIYF.

This clone was seen many times. In the same sample, other DNA sequences code for this CDR3. The V and J genes are TRBV5-1 and TRBJ1-4, with TRBD1 matching over 9 bases. Germline lookup yields CDR1 SGHRS and CDR2 YFSETQ. V lost 0 bases and J lost 8; bases outside the gene matches: 5. There are 15 residues in the CDR3. The CDR3 sequence is CASSLGDRDGEKLFF. DNA for the CDR3: TGCGCCAGCAGCTTGGGGGACAGGGATGGCGAAAAACTGTTTTTT. Full variable domain (remainder filled in from reference TRBV5-1 and TRBJ1-4): KAGVTQTPRYLIKTRGQQVTLSCSPISGHRSVSWYQQTPGQGLQFLFEYFSETQRNKGNFPGRFSGRQFSNSRSEMNVSTLELGDSALYLCASSLGDRDGEKLFFGSGTQLSVL.

This clone was seen only a few times. Other nucleotide sequences in the sample specify the same CDR3. V and J are TRBV18 and TRBJ1-2; D possibly corresponds to TRBD1 (5 bases). Trimming stripped 3 bases from V and 0 bases from J, with 5 bases between. The CDR3 has 13 amino acids. In germline, CDR1 is KGHSH, CDR2 LQKENI. The CDR3 nucleotides are TGTGCCAGCTCACCGACAGCTAACTATGGCTACACCTTC. Translated: CASSPTANYGYTF.

V usage is TRBV14 and J usage is TRBJ2-2; D unclear. V dropped 2 bases and J dropped 4 bases, with 11 bases sitting between them. The germline V gene encodes CDR1 SGHDN and CDR2 FVKESK. CDR3 size: 15 residues. CDR3 protein: CASSQLGRLTGELFF. In DNA, the CDR3 is TGTGCCAGCAGCCAACTCGGACGGCTCACCGGGGAGCTGTTTTTT.

This chain joins TRBV5-4 and TRBJ1-3; D is unclear. Germline V gene lookup returns CDR1 SGHNT and CDR2 YYREEE (reference sequence). There are 16 residues in the CDR3. V was cut by 0 bases and J by 0 bases, with 10 bases left in between. CDR3 amino acids: CASSLDEDTSGNTIYF. In DNA form, the CDR3 reads TGTGCCAGCAGCTTGGACGAAGACACCTCTGGAAACACCATATATTTT.

V gene TRBV7-9 combines with J gene TRBJ1-4; maybe TRBD1 (5 bases). The CDR3 contains 15 residues. Per germline, CDR1 SEHNR and CDR2 FQNEAQ (reference sequence). The V and J ends lost 2 bases and 6 bases respectively, with 13 bases between them. CDR3 coding DNA: TGTGCCAGCAGCTTAAAAGCAGGGCAGGATGAAAAACTGTTTTTT. The encoded protein is CASSLKAGQDEKLFF.

Details on this clone: Different DNA sequences within this sample yield the same CDR3. The rearrangement links TRBV7-3 to TRBJ1-1; D is perhaps TRBD1 (5 bases). V was trimmed by 1 base and J by 4 bases, leaving 7 bases between them. The CDR3 is made up of 13 amino acids. Germline CDR1 and CDR2: SGHTA and FQGTGA. The CDR3 here is CASSLNQGTEAFF. The CDR3 DNA reads TGTGCCAGCAGCTTAAACCAGGGCACTGAAGCTTTCTTT. Combining the CDR3 with reference TRBV7-3 and TRBJ1-1 gives the whole variable domain GAGVSQTPSNKVTEKGKYVELRCDPISGHTALYWYRQSLGQGPEFLIYFQGTGAADDSGLPNDRFFAVRPEGSVSTLKIQRTERGDSAVYLCASSLNQGTEAFFGQGTRLTVV.

The genes are TRBV18 and TRBJ1-2; TRBD1 might be the D (5 bases). Germline V CDR1 and CDR2: KGHSH, LQKENI. Trimming pared 3 bases from V and 2 bases from J, leaving 13 bases between. The CDR3 has 15 amino acids. The CDR3 loop is CASSPIPDNNYGYTF. The CDR3 coding sequence is TGTGCCAGCTCACCGATCCCGGACAACAACTATGGCTACACCTTC.